This paragraph covers one T cell receptor (beta chain) sequence. Its antigen is undetermined. Noted time point: peripheral blood 6 weeks after treatment start. This specimen comes from a study of PD-L1 blockade in urothelial cancer. Overall study: Prior exposure to chemotherapy in patients amounted to 0 to 3 regimens received. Median blood clonality was roughly 0.074, with around 83,000 unique TCRs. Blood analysis was done at 3 weeks (second dose) and 6 weeks after treatment began.

The data were produced by immunoSEQ multiplex PCR, yet TCRdb's version contains in-frame clones alone and is incomplete. The data hold over 40,000 clones, with roughly 85% observed a single time. Study-wide results and caveats: Durable benefit accompanied greater 3-week expansion of tumor-associated blood clones.

The material was PBMCs, obtained around atezolizumab (anti-PD-L1) treatment. The TCR originated in a man between 65 and 85 years old with urothelial cancer.

The CDR3 DNA is TGTGCCAGCAGTTTATCGGCGGGACACCAAGAGACCCAGTACTTC. This encodes CASSLSAGHQETQYF. This chain connects TRBV27 to TRBJ2-5; possible D gene TRBD2, 6 bases. The ends were cut back, 0 bases at V and 0 bases at J, with 8 bases in the middle. The CDR3 spans 15 residues. Germline CDR1 reads MNHEY; CDR2 reads SMNVEV (reference sequence).